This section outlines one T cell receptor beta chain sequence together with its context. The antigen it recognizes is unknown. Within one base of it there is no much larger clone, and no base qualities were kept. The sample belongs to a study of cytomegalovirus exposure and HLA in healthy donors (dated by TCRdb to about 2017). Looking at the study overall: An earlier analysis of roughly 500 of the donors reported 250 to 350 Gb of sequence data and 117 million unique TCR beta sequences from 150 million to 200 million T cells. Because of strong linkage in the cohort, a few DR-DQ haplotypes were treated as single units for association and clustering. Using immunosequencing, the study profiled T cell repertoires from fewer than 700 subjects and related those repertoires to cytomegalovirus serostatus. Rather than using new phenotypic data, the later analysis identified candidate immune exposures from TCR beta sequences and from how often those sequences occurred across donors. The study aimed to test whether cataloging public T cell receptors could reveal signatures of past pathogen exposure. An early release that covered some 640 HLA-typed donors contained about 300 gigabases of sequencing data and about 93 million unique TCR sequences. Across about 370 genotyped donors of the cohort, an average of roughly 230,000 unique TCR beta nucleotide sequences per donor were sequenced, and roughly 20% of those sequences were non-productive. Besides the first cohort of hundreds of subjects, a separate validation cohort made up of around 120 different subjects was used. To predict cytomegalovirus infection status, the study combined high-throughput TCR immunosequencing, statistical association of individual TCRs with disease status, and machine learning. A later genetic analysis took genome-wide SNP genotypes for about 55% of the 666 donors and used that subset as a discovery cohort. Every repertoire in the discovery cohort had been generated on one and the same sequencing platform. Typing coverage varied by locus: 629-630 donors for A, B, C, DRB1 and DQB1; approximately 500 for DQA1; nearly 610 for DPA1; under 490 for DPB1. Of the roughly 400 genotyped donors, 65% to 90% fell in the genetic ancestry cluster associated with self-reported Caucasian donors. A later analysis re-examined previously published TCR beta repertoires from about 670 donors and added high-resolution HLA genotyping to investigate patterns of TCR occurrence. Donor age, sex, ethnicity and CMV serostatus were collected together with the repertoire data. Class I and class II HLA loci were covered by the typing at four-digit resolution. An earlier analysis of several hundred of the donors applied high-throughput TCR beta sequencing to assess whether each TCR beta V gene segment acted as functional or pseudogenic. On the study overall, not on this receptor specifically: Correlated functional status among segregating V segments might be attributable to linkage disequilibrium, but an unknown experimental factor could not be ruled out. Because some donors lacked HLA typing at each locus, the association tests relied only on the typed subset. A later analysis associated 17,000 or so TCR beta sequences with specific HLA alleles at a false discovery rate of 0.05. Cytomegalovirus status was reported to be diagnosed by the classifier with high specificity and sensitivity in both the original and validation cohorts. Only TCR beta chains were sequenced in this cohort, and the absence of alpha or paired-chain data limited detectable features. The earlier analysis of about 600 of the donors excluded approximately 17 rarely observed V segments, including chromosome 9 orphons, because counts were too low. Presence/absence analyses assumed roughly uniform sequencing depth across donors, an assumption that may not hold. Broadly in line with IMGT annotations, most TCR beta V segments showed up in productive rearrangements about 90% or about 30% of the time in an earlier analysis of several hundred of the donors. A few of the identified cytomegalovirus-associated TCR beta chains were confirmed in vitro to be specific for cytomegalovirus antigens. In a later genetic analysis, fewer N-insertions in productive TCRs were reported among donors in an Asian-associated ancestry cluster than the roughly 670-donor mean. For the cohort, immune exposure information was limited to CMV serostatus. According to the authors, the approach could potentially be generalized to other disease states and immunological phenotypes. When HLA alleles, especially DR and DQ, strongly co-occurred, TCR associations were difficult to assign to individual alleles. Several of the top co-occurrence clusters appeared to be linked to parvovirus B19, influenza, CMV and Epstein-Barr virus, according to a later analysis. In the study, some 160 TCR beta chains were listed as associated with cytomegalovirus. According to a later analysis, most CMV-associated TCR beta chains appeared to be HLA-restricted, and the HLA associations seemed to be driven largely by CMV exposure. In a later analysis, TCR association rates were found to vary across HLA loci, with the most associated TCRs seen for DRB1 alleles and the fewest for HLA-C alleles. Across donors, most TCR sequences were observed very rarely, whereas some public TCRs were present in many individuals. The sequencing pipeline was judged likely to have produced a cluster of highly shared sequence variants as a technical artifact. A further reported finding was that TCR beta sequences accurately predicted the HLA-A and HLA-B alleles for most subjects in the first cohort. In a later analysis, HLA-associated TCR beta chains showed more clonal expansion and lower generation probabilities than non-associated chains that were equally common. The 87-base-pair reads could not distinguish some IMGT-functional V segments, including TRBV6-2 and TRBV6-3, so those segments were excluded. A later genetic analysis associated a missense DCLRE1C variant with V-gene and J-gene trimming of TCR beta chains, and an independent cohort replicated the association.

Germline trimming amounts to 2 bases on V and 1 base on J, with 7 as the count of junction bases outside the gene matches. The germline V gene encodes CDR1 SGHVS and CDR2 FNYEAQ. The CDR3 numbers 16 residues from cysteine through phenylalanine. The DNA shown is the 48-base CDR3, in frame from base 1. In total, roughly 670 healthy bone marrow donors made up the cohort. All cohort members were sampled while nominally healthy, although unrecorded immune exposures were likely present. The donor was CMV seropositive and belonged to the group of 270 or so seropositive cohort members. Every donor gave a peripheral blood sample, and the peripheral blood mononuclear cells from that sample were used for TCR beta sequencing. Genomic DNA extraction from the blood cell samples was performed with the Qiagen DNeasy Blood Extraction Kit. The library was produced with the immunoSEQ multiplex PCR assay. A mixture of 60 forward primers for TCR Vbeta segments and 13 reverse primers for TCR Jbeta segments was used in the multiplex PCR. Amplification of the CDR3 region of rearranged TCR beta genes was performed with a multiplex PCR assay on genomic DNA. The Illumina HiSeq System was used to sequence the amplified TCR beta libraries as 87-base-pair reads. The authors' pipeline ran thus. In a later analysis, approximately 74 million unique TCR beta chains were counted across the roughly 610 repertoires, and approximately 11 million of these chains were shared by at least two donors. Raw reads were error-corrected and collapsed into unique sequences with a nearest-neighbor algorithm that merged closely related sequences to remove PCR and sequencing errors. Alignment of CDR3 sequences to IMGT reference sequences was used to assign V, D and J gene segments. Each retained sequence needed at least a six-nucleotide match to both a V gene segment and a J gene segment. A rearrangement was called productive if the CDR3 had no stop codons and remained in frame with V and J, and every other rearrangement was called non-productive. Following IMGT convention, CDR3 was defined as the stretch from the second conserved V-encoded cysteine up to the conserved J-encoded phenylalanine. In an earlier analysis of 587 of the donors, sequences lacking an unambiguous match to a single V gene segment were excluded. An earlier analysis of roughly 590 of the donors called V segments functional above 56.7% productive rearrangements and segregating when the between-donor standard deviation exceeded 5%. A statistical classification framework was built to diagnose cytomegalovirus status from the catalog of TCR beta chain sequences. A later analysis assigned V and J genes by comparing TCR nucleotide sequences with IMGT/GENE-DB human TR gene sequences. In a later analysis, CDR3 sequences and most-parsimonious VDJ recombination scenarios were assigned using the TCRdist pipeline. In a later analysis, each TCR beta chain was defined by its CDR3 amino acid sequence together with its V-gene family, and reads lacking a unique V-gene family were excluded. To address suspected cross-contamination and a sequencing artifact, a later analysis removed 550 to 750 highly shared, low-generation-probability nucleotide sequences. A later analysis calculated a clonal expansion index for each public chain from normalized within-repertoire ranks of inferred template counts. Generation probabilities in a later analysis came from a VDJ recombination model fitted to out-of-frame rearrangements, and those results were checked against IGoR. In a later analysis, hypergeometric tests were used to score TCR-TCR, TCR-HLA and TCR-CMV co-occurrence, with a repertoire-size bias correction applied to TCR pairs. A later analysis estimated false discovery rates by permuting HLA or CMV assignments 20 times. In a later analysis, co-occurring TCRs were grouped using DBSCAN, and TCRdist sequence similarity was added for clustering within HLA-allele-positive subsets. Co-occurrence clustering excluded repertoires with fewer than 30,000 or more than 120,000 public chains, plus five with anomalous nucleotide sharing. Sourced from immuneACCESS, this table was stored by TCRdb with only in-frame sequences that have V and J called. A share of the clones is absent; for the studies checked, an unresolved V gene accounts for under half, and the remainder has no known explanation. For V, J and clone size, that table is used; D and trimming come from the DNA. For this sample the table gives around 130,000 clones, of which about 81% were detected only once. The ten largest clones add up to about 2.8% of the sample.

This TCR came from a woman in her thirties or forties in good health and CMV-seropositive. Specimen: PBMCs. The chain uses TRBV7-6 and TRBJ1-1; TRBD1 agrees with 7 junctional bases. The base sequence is TGTGCCAGCAGCTTAACTCCTCCAGGGGGGAACACTGAAGCTTTCTTT. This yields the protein CASSLTPPGGNTEAFF.